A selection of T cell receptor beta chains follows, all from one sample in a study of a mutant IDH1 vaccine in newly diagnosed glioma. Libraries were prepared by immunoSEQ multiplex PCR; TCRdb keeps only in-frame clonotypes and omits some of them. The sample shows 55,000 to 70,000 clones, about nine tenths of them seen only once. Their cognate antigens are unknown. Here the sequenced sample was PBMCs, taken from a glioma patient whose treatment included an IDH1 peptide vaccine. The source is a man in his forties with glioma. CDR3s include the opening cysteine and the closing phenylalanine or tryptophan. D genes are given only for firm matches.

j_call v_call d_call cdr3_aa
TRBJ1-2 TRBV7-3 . CASSSPEGYGYTF
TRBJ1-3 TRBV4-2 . CASSQEEGSGNTIYF
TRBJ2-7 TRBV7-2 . CASSRTGQSYEQYF
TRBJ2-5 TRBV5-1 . CASSLWGSGETQYF
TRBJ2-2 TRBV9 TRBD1 CASSVETGFITGELFF
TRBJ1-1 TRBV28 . CASLQGPPWGNTEAFF
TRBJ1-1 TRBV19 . CASRLTGEGAEAFF
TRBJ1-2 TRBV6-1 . CASSPSKGDYGYTF
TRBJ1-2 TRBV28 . CASSPGTRGYTF
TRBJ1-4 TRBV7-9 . CASSPGTRGNEKLFF
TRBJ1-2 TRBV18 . CASSPPTSGYTF
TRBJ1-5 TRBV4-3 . CASSQDRNGPQHF
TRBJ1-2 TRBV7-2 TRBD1 CASSLVQGARYGYTF
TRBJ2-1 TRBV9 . CASSVGALGEQFF
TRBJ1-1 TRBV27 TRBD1 CASSRRTGNSQAFF
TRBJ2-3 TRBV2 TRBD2 CASSEGLAAFTDTQYF
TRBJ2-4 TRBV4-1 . CASSQDSRSKNIQYF
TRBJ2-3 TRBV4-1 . CASSQDQTVFGTDTQYF
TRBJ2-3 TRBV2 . CASSEGSSIYTQYF
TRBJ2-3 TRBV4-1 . CASSQDRAAMGATDTQYF
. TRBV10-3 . CAISESRDLSYEQYF
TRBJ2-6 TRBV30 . CAGDSGANVLTF
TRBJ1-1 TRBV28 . CASSTAMGGGTEAFF
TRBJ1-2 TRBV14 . CASSPFYGTGGYTF
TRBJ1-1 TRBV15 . CATSREDSLTEAFF
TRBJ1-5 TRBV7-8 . CASSGRTERNQPQHF
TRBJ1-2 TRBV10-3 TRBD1 CATTSPTGGYGYTF
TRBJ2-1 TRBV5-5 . CASSYTDTTYNEQFF
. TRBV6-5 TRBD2 CASSTTSGGYYEQYF
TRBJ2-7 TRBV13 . CASSLMGYEQYF
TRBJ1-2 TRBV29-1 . CSVEDRLYGYTF
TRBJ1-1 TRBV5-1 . CASNVGYPNTEAFF
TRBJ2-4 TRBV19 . CASSRGDIGKNIQYF
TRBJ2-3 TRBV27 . CASSFRGDTQYF
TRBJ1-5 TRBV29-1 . CSVVDTGNQPQHF
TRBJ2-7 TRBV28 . CASSTISEQYF
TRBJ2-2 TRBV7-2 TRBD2 CASSRIAGGPTGELFF
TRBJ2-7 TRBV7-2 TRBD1 CASSHGTDYTEQYF
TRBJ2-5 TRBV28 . CASSLKETGGETQYF
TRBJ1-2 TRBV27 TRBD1 CASSSQGAHGYTF
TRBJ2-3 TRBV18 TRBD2 CASSLLTSGGTSTDTQYF